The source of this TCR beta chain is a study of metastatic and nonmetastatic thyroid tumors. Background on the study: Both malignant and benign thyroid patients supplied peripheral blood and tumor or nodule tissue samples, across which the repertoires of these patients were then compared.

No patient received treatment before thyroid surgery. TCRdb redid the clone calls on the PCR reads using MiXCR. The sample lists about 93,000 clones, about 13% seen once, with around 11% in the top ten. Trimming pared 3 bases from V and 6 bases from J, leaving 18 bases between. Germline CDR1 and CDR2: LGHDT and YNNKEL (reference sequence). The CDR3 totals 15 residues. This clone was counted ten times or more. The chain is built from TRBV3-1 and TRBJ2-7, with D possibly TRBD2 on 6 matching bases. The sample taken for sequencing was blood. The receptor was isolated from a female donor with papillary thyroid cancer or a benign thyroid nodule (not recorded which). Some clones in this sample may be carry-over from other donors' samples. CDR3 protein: CASSHTGGGLGEQYF. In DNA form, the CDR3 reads TGTGCCAGCAGCCATACCGGAGGAGGGTTGGGCGAGCAGTACTTC.